A selection of T cell receptor beta chains follows, all from one sample in a study of vaccination and CD4 T cells after COVID-19. The antigens for these receptors are not known. TCRdb analysed the PCR reads with MiXCR anew, one entry per CDR3 protein. This sample has about 15,000 distinct CDR3 sequences, with roughly 50% found just once. Sequencing input: CD4+ T cells from blood, cultured in vitro. These receptor sequences come from a human donor who had recovered from COVID-19. Each CDR3 is given with its conserved first and last residue. Fields, in order: V gene, D gene, J gene, clone size, CDR3 DNA, CDR3 protein. A D gene is named only where the DNA matches it firmly. A clone size is listed for some rows: how often the clone was seen (once, few, many), or a class if it is expanded.

>TRBV11-2|-|TRBJ2-7|-
TGTGCCAGCAGCCCCGTGGGTGCCTACGAGCAGTACTTC
CASSPVGAYEQYF
>TRBV7-2|TRBD2|TRBJ2-7|-
TGTGCCAGCAGCTGGGGGGGGAGCGGGAGGGCCTACGAGCAGTACTTC
CASSWGGSGRAYEQYF
>TRBV6-1|-|TRBJ2-3|-
TGTGCCAGCAGCCAGGGAAATACGCAGTATTTT
CASSQGNTQYF
>TRBV20-1|TRBD2|TRBJ2-5|few
TGCAGTGCTAGACCCTCGGGGGGGTCAGAGACCCAGTACTTC
CSARPSGGSETQYF
>TRBV10-3|-|TRBJ2-1|-
TGTGCCATCAGGGGAAAGGAAGGCGCCTACAATGAGCAGTTCTTC
CAIRGKEGAYNEQFF
>TRBV12-3/TRBV12-4|-|TRBJ2-3|few
TGTGCCAGCACCCTCGGGCCGACCACAGATACGCAGTATTTT
CASTLGPTTDTQYF
>TRBV29-1|-|TRBJ2-7|-
TGCAGCTTTGGGGGGGGACAGATTAACGAGCAGTACTTC
CSFGGGQINEQYF
>TRBV6-1|-|TRBJ2-4|-
TGTGCCAGCAGTGAGGAAGGTGGTATAGCCAAAAACATTCAGTACTTC
CASSEEGGIAKNIQYF
>TRBV28|-|TRBJ2-7|-
TGTGCCAGCAGTTTATTTGTGGCGGGACAAGACAGCTCCTACGAGCAGTACTTC
CASSLFVAGQDSSYEQYF
>TRBV20-1|-|TRBJ2-2|-
TGCAGTGCTAGACAGGGCCGCGGTACCGGGGAGCTGTTTTTT
CSARQGRGTGELFF
>TRBV5-1|-|TRBJ2-5|-
TGCGCCAGCAGCCTTGACTCGACCCAAGAGACCCAGTACTTC
CASSLDSTQETQYF
>TRBV5-4|TRBD1|TRBJ1-5|few
TGTGCCAGCAGCCACCGGGACAGGGGAAGAAGTCAGCCCCAGCATTTT
CASSHRDRGRSQPQHF
>TRBV20-1|-|TRBJ2-3|-
TGCAGTGCTAGACCTTATAGCCTCACAGATACGCAGTATTTT
CSARPYSLTDTQYF
>TRBV20-1|-|TRBJ1-1|-
TGCAGTGCTAGGGACGAGTTCTGGACTGAAGCTTTCTTT
CSARDEFWTEAFF
>TRBV24-1|-|TRBJ2-1|few
TGTGCCACCAGTTCGACAGGGGAGGGGGGTGAGCAGTTCTTC
CATSSTGEGGEQFF
>TRBV28|-|TRBJ1-1|-
TGTGCCAGCAGTTTACTGCGGCACACTGAAGCTTTCTTT
CASSLLRHTEAFF
>TRBV28|-|TRBJ1-1|-
TGTGCCAGCAGAGGGTCGTCGGCCACTGAAGCTTTCTTT
CASRGSSATEAFF
>TRBV6-1|TRBD2|TRBJ2-7|medium-sized
TGTGCCAGCAGTCCCAGGGGGCGACTAGCGGGGTCCTACGAGCAGTACTTC
CASSPRGRLAGSYEQYF
>TRBV28|TRBD2|TRBJ2-7|-
TGTGCCAGCAGTTTCCGGACTAGCGGGAGGGCCTTTTCCTACGAGCAGTACTTC
CASSFRTSGRAFSYEQYF
>TRBV18|-|TRBJ1-2|few
TGTGCCAGCTCACCAATGAGCAGGGAAGAGGGTGGCTACACCTTC
CASSPMSREEGGYTF
>TRBV25-1|-|TRBJ2-5|-
TGTGCCAGCAGTGCAATAGAAACGGGACGAGAGACCCAGTACTTC
CASSAIETGRETQYF
>TRBV19|-|TRBJ2-7|-
TGTGCCACCGAGGGGCGGGACGAGCAGTACTTC
CATEGRDEQYF
>TRBV18|TRBD1|TRBJ1-2|few
TGTGCCAGCTCGGCGGGACAGGACTATGGCTACACCTTC
CASSAGQDYGYTF
>TRBV20-1|TRBD1|TRBJ2-4|-
TGCAGTGCTAGAGAGTGGGGGACAGCCTCACCCTTTCAGTACTTC
CSAREWGTASPFQYF
>TRBV7-2|-|TRBJ2-7|once
TGTGCCAGCAGCTTCGGGGGATCAATAGGGCAGTACTTC
CASSFGGSIGQYF
>TRBV19|TRBD2|TRBJ2-1|-
TGTGCCAGTAGTTTACGTCCAGCGGGAGGCGGTGAGCAGTTCTTC
CASSLRPAGGGEQFF
>TRBV7-9|-|TRBJ2-5|once
TGTGCTACGGACACTGCCCGAGAGACCCAGTACTTC
CATDTARETQYF
>TRBV24-1|-|TRBJ2-2|few
TGTGCCACCAGCTCCTCCGGGGGACAAACCACCGGGGAGCTGTTTTTT
CATSSSGGQTTGELFF
>TRBV28|-|TRBJ1-2|few
TGTGCCAGCGAGCGGAGGGACTATGGCTACACCTTC
CASERRDYGYTF
>TRBV7-9|-|TRBJ2-1|-
TGTGCCAGCAGCTCCCAGGGACGGCTTTCCCGTAATGAGCAGTTCTTC
CASSSQGRLSRNEQFF
>TRBV6-1|-|TRBJ1-5|-
TGTGCCAGCAGCCTTCGAGCGGGCAATCAGCCCCAGCATTTT
CASSLRAGNQPQHF
>TRBV28|-|TRBJ1-2|-
TGTGCCAGCAGTCAGACACAGGGATTCTATGGCTACACCTTC
CASSQTQGFYGYTF
>TRBV20-1|TRBD1|TRBJ2-3|few
TGCAGCGCCCCCGGGACAGGGCTCACAGATACGCAGTATTTT
CSAPGTGLTDTQYF
>TRBV15|TRBD1|TRBJ1-3|-
TGTGCCACCAGCAGAGCAGGGGGCTTTACTGGAAACACCATATATTTT
CATSRAGGFTGNTIYF
>TRBV20-1|-|TRBJ1-5|few
TGCAGTGCTTCCCAGATCCGGGTTAGCAATCAGCCCCAGCATTTT
CSASQIRVSNQPQHF
>TRBV3-1|-|TRBJ2-2|-
TGTGCCAGCAGCCAAGCAACAAACGCAGGGCTGTTTTTT
CASSQATNAGLFF
>TRBV7-9|-|TRBJ2-7|few
TGTGCCAGCAGCCCCCCCTTTCGGTTAGGCAACGAGCAGTACTTC
CASSPPFRLGNEQYF
>TRBV6-2/TRBV6-3|-|TRBJ2-6|-
TGTGCCAGCAGTACCGTCAGAACTGGGGCCAACGTCCTGACTTTC
CASSTVRTGANVLTF
>TRBV10-1|TRBD2|TRBJ2-3|-
TGCGCCAGCAGTTCTAGCGGGAGTGGCACAGATACGCAGTATTTT
CASSSSGSGTDTQYF
>TRBV7-6|-|TRBJ2-1|few
TGTGCCAGCAGCTCCAGAAGGGATGAGCAGTTCTTC
CASSSRRDEQFF
>TRBV5-4|-|TRBJ1-1|large
TGTGCCAGCAGCCCAGGACAGTGGGGCAACACTGAAGCTTTCTTT
CASSPGQWGNTEAFF
>TRBV5-1|-|TRBJ2-1|-
TGCGCCAGCAGCTTGGCCGAGTCAAGAGTCAATGAGCAGTTCTTC
CASSLAESRVNEQFF
>TRBV20-1|-|TRBJ2-7|-
TGCAGTGCGCAAGGGGCGGTTCCCTACGAGCAGTACTTC
CSAQGAVPYEQYF
>TRBV6-1|-|TRBJ2-7|-
TGTGCCAGCAGTCTTCAGAGTTTCTACGAGCAGTACTTC
CASSLQSFYEQYF
>TRBV4-1|TRBD1|TRBJ2-1|once
TGCGCCAGCAGGGGACAGGGGAGCTCCTACAATGAGCAGTTCTTC
CASRGQGSSYNEQFF
>TRBV7-9|TRBD2|TRBJ2-3|-
TGTGCCAGCAGCTTGACTAGCGGGGGGGGGTCAGATACGCAGTATTTT
CASSLTSGGGSDTQYF
>TRBV19|-|TRBJ1-2|-
TGTGCCAGTAGTATAACGTGGGGGGAGGACTATGGCTACACCTTC
CASSITWGEDYGYTF
>TRBV2|-|TRBJ2-5|few
TGTGCCAGCAGTCCCCAGGGGAGGTACGAGACCCAGTACTTC
CASSPQGRYETQYF
>TRBV20-1|TRBD2|TRBJ2-7|-
TGCAGTGCTAGCCCGACTAGCGGGAGGAGCTCCTACGAGCAGTACTTC
CSASPTSGRSSYEQYF
>TRBV7-9|TRBD1|TRBJ2-2|-
TGTGCCAGCAGCTCGAGGAGAGGACAGGTCAACACCGGGGAGCTGTTTTTT
CASSSRRGQVNTGELFF
>TRBV6-1|-|TRBJ1-1|-
TGTGCCAGCACCCCACAGGGAGGAAGGAACACTGAAGCTTTCTTT
CASTPQGGRNTEAFF
>TRBV20-1|TRBD2|TRBJ2-7|-
TGCAGTGCTAGAGATGGGACTAGCGGGATCTACGAGCAGTACTTC
CSARDGTSGIYEQYF